One and the same sample provided the 25 T cell receptor beta chains below, sequenced in a study of T cells in Graves' hyperthyroidism and ophthalmopathy. What was amplified from RNA transcripts were TCR beta CDR3 regions. During a first-round RT-PCR of the TCR CDR3, the HTBI primer set was used. One entry per CDR3 protein results from TCRdb running MiXCR on the multiplex PCR reads. The sample includes some 490,000 distinct CDR3 sequences, about 20% of them seen just once. Sequencing was carried out using blood. Receptors originate from a woman aged 70 to 79 with Graves' ophthalmopathy.

The chain joins TRBV19 to TRBJ1-5; D not certain. CDR3 length: 14 residues. Trimming shortened V by 3 bases and J by 3 bases, and 9 bases separated the two germline ends. Germline V gene sequence: CDR1 LNHDA, CDR2 SQIVND (reference sequence). As DNA, the CDR3 is TGTGCCAGTAGTATTGCCGGGAACAATCAGCCCCAGCATTTT. Translated, it gives CASSIAGNNQPQHF.

This sequence joins TRBV12-3 or TRBV12-4 and TRBJ1-2; D is uncertain. The CDR3 loop spans 13 amino acids. V was trimmed by 2 bases and J by 7 bases, leaving 11 bases between them. The CDR3 DNA sequence: TGTGCCAGCAGTTTACTTAGGGCCGGTGGCTACACCTTC. Amino acid sequence: CASSLLRAGGYTF.

V and J are TRBV20-1 and TRBJ2-5; 16 positions agree with TRBD2. Trimming took 4 bases from V and 4 from J; bases not matched to a gene: 6. The CDR3 has 16 residues. Per the germline V gene, CDR1 is DFQATT and CDR2 is SNEGSKA (reference sequence). CDR3 sequence (DNA): TGCAGTGCTACAGGGACTAGCGGGAGGGCCTTAGAGACCCAGTACTTC. It specifies CSATGTSGRALETQYF.

About this clonotype itself: A read error may produce the germline difference seen at one junction end. J is TRBJ2-1 and V is TRBV28; 7 bases agree with TRBD1. The CDR3 spans 13 residues. Germline V gene data show CDR1 as MDHEN and CDR2 as SYDVKM. DNA for the CDR3: TGTGCCATCAGTGGGACAGCTACCTACGAGCAGTTCTTC. Translated, it gives CAISGTATYEQFF.

On this clonotype itself: A read error may explain this, as a much larger clone is one base away. Since no conserved phenylalanine or tryptophan closes the CDR3, a read error is the likely cause. The chain is built from TRBV6-2 or TRBV6-3 and TRBJ2-1; D unresolved. CDR1 and CDR2 (germline): MNHEY, SVGEGT. The ends were cut back, 4 bases at V and 0 bases at J, with 16 bases in the middle. The CDR3 is made up of 17 amino acids. In DNA form, the CDR3 reads TGTGCCAGCAGTTTCTCATACCGGGTCAGCTCCTACAATGAGCAGTTCCTC. It is translated as CASSFSYRVSSYNEQFL.

This chain links TRBV6-1 with TRBJ2-7, with D possibly being TRBD2 (6 bases). The CDR3 sequence is 16 residues long. Germline lookup yields CDR1 MNHNS and CDR2 SASEGT. Deletions cut 5 bases from V and 1 base from J, with 18 bases between. CDR3 DNA: TGTGCCAGCAGTCCCAACGGGCGGGGATGGTCCTACGAGCAGTACTTC. Encoded protein: CASSPNGRGWSYEQYF.

The gene calls are TRBV7-2 and TRBJ1-1; possible D gene TRBD1, 5 bases. CDR1 and CDR2 (germline): SGHTA, FQGNSA. The CDR3 length is 16 residues. Trimming stripped 5 bases from V and 0 bases from J, with 16 bases between. The CDR3 loop reads CASSPEGASMNTEAFF. The DNA for the CDR3 is TGTGCCAGCAGCCCCGAAGGGGCCAGTATGAACACTGAAGCTTTCTTT.

This clonotype was detected many times. The chain is built from TRBV6-2 or TRBV6-3 and TRBJ1-1, with D perhaps TRBD1 (6 bases). Germline V gene lookup returns CDR1 MNHEY and CDR2 SVGEGT. V lost 5 bases and J lost 0, with 10 bases in between. CDR3 length equals 14 residues. CDR3 residues: CASSKGQMNTEAFF. The CDR3 nucleotides are TGTGCCAGCAGTAAAGGACAGATGAACACTGAAGCTTTCTTT.

The V gene is TRBV7-8, the J gene TRBJ2-7; tentatively, D is TRBD1 (6 bases). The CDR3 is 15 residues long. Per germline, CDR1 SGHVS and CDR2 FQNEAQ. Between the trimmed V and J ends, which lost 1 base and 2 bases, there was a span of 12 bases. The chain's CDR3 is CASSLGRTDTYEQYF. The CDR3 DNA sequence: TGTGCCAGCAGCTTAGGTAGGACAGACACCTACGAGCAGTACTTC.

This rearrangement joins TRBV12-3 or TRBV12-4 to TRBJ1-1, with a tentative D call TRBD1 (5 bases). This CDR3 region has 13 residues. The V end lost 6 bases, the J end lost 4 bases, and 12 bases lay between the germline ends. CDR3 nucleotide sequence: TGTGCCAGCAGGACGGGGACGGGCACTGAAGCTTTCTTT. It codes for CASRTGTGTEAFF.

There are a few counts of this clonotype. The chain has TRBV5-1 and TRBJ2-1, with unresolved D. CDR1 SGHRS and CDR2 YFSETQ come from the germline V gene. The CDR3 length is 15 residues. Trimming took off 4 bases at V and 3 bases at J, with 14 bases between the two ends. The CDR3 DNA follows: TGCGCCAGCAGCGACGGAGCTCCCCACTACAATGAGCAGTTCTTC. Translated: CASSDGAPHYNEQFF.

J is TRBJ1-6 and V is TRBV9, with unresolved D. Germline V lookup: CDR1 SGDLS, CDR2 YYNGEE. The ends were cut back, 0 bases at V and 9 bases at J, with 13 bases in the middle. The length of the CDR3 is 15 residues. The CDR3 DNA follows: TGTGCCAGCAGCGTAGCTTTCGGAGTTAGTTCACCCCTCCACTTT. Its protein is CASSVAFGVSSPLHF.

This clonotype appeared a few times. This chain uses TRBV24-1 with TRBJ2-1; TRBD2 is a possible D gene (6 bases). V lost 4 bases to trimming and J lost 8 bases, with 11 bases between them. This CDR3 has 13 amino acids. Germline V gene data show CDR1 as KGHDR and CDR2 as SFDVKD. The CDR3 sequence: CATSEGGSHEQFF. CDR3 nucleotide sequence: TGTGCCACCAGTGAGGGGGGTTCCCATGAGCAGTTCTTC.

The chain couples TRBV5-1 to TRBJ1-1; D gene uncertain. The V end was cut by 2 bases, the J end by 1 base, with 9 bases between. Looked up from germline, CDR1 is SGHRS and CDR2 is YFSETQ. This CDR3 comprises 14 residues. The CDR3 coding sequence is TGCGCCAGCAGCTTTGGCAACACGAACACTGAAGCTTTCTTT. This codes for CASSFGNTNTEAFF.

This clonotype was recorded at least ten times. The chain couples TRBV11-2 to TRBJ2-7; 11 nucleotides match TRBD2. Germline-derived CDR1 and CDR2 are SGHAT and FQNNGV. Trimming at V came to 4 bases and at J to 5 bases, leaving 4 bases not matched to a gene. This CDR3 is 14 amino acids long. CDR3 protein: CASSSLAGVHEQYF. DNA for the CDR3: TGTGCCAGCAGCTCACTAGCGGGAGTCCACGAGCAGTACTTC.

This clonotype was seen at least ten times. The V and J genes are TRBV20-1 and TRBJ2-5; D gene unclear. V was clipped by 6 bases and J by 3 bases, with 5 bases between them. Germline CDR1 is DFQATT and CDR2 is SNEGSKA (reference sequence). There are 10 residues in the CDR3. The CDR3 protein is CSAQEETQYF. The CDR3 DNA follows: TGCAGTGCCCAGGAAGAGACCCAGTACTTC.

This clonotype appeared a few times. The V call is TRBV6-1, the J call TRBJ1-3; D gene unclear. Trimming pared 4 bases from V and 0 bases from J, leaving 13 bases between. There are 16 residues in the CDR3. Per the germline V gene, CDR1 is MNHNS and CDR2 is SASEGT. CDR3 loop: CASSVPALSSGNTIYF. Written as DNA, the CDR3 is TGTGCCAGCAGTGTCCCGGCGCTGAGCTCTGGAAACACCATATATTTT.

The rearrangement links TRBV30 to TRBJ2-2, with a tentative D call TRBD2 (5 bases). Germline CDR1 and CDR2: GTSNPN and SVGIG (reference sequence). There are 13 residues in the CDR3. The V end lost 4 bases, the J end lost 7 bases, and 13 bases lay between the germline ends. The CDR3 protein is CAWMGSGIGELFF. In DNA, the CDR3 is TGTGCCTGGATGGGATCGGGAATCGGGGAGCTGTTTTTT. Drawing the rest from reference TRBV30 and TRBJ2-2, the complete variable domain is SQTIHQWPATLVQPVGSPLSLECTVEGTSNPNLYWYRQAAGRGLQLLFYSVGIGQISSEVPQNLSASRPQDRQFILSSKKLLLSDSGFYLCAWMGSGIGELFFGEGSRLTVL.

In this sample, this clonotype turned up a few times. This chain joins TRBV6-2 or TRBV6-3 and TRBJ2-3; 8 nucleotides line up with TRBD2. The germline gives CDR1 MNHEY, CDR2 SVGEGT. V lost 2 bases, J lost 4 bases, and 5 bases stayed unmatched. This CDR3 is 15 amino acids long. In DNA form, the CDR3 reads TGTGCCAGCAGTTACACCGGGACTAGATCAGATACGCAGTATTTT. This translates into CASSYTGTRSDTQYF.

J is TRBJ2-1 and V is TRBV20-1; 8 bases match TRBD2. Germline V lookup: CDR1 DFQATT, CDR2 SNEGSKA (reference sequence). The CDR3 extends over 14 amino acids. The V segment lost 6 bases and the J segment 10 bases; nucleotides outside the gene matches: 14. The CDR3 region has the DNA TGCAGTGCAAGGGGTAGCGGGAAAGCTGAAGAGCAGTTCTTC. It encodes CSARGSGKAEEQFF.

This clonotype has a count of ten or more. V usage is TRBV7-2 and J usage is TRBJ2-7, with D possibly matching TRBD2 (5 bases). This CDR3 spans 15 amino acids. Per germline, CDR1 SGHTA and CDR2 FQGNSA. V was cut by 2 bases and J by 0 bases, with 11 bases left in between. CDR3 in DNA: TGTGCCAGCAGCTTAAAAGCGGAGTACTCCTACGAGCAGTACTTC. This gives the protein CASSLKAEYSYEQYF.

This clonotype appeared a few times. The chain employs TRBV7-8 and TRBJ2-3; no clear D. CDR3 length equals 16 residues. Between the trimmed V and J ends, which lost 4 bases and 4 bases, there was a span of 18 bases. CDR1 is SGHVS and CDR2 is FQNEAQ in the germline V gene. The CDR3 DNA follows: TGTGCCAGCAGCTCAACCGGGTTACGTGTCCCAGATACGCAGTATTTT. Translation: CASSSTGLRVPDTQYF.

The V gene is TRBV3-1, the J gene TRBJ1-3; no reliable D call. Trimming left V 0 bases short and J 4 bases short, with 10 bases between. Per the germline V gene, CDR1 is LGHDT and CDR2 is YNNKEL (reference sequence). This CDR3 has 15 residues. CDR3 residues: CASSQDTTPGNTIYF. The CDR3 DNA reads as TGTGCCAGCAGCCAAGATACCACCCCCGGAAACACCATATATTTT.

This clonotype was counted many times. The V call is TRBV11-2, the J call TRBJ2-5, with TRBD2 matching 13 bases. This CDR3 has 16 residues. Germline values: CDR1 SGHAT, CDR2 FQNNGV. V shed 4 bases and J 5 bases; nucleotides not matched to a gene: 7. CDR3 in amino acids: CASSSGLAGLRETQYF. As DNA, the CDR3 is TGTGCCAGCAGCTCGGGACTAGCGGGACTACGGGAGACCCAGTACTTC.

This clonotype was recorded only once. The chain recombines TRBV6-2 or TRBV6-3 with TRBJ2-1, with 8 bases lining up with TRBD1. CDR1 is MNHEY, CDR2 SVGEGT, per germline. V gave up 6 bases and J gave up 5 bases; unmatched junction bases: 9. This CDR3 contains 15 residues. CDR3 amino acids: CASRYRVRGHNEQFF. CDR3 sequence (DNA): TGTGCCAGCAGGTACCGGGTCAGGGGGCACAATGAGCAGTTCTTC.